This T cell receptor (beta chain) came from a study of T cell changes during pregnancy in multiple sclerosis. This table comes from immunoSEQ multiplex PCR, and its TCRdb copy is limited to in-frame clones, with some not included. The sample holds 45,000 to 55,000 clones, around 90% seen once. V shed 5 bases, J shed 5 bases, and the junction held 7 bases outside the gene matches. Germline-derived CDR1 and CDR2 are SGHTA and FQGNSA. CDR3 length: 14 residues. This TCR derives from a female donor in good health, enrolled as a control in a pregnancy study. This chain joins TRBV7-2 and TRBJ2-3; 7 nucleotides match TRBD1. The sample here was CD4+ T cells from peripheral blood mononuclear cells, taken after pregnancy. CDR3 sequence reads: CASSPRQGGDTQYF. CDR3 nucleotide sequence: TGTGCCAGCAGCCCCCGACAGGGTGGAGATACGCAGTATTTT.